This TCR beta chain was sequenced in a study of blood T cell repertoires in COVID-19. As for the study in general: Material from acute and convalescent COVID-19 was sourced from the United States, Italy and Spain. PBMCs, B-cell-depleted T cells, or T cells were the source of the cDNA or gDNA that made up the material.

The CDR3 totals 16 residues. V was clipped by 0 bases and J by 6 bases; unmatched bases: 11. Germline CDR1 GTSNPN, CDR2 SVGIG (reference sequence). Authors' processing steps: From reference gene primer amplification, estimates of nucleated cell counts were derived. TCRdb's copy holds only in-frame clones and misses some; the assay was immunoSEQ multiplex PCR. V and J calls plus clone size are reproduced from that table; the DNA served to infer D and trimming. The repertoire has about 130,000 clones, more than 75% of them found once; the top ten carry 3.6%. The chain carries TRBV30 and TRBJ2-3, with 8 bases aligning to TRBD2. The sequenced material came from peripheral blood. The TCR was taken from a woman aged 60 to 75 with acute or convalescent COVID-19. The CDR3 sequence is CAWSVLTAGGGDTQYF. The DNA of the CDR3 is TGTGCCTGGAGTGTACTCACGGCGGGAGGAGGGGATACGCAGTATTTT.